The 5 T cell receptor beta chains given below trace back to one sample, sequenced in a study of T cell clonality in common variable immunodeficiency. Study-wide results and limits: Reportedly, TCR beta sequences from common variable immunodeficiency showed fewer deletions and N-nucleotide insertions.

What these receptors recognize is not known. Using immunoSEQ multiplex PCR, the repertoire was profiled, and TCRdb retains in-frame clones only, with some absent. The profile covers about 25,000 clones, none occurring a single time. Material for sequencing was peripheral blood mononuclear cells. The receptors here all came from a human donor with common variable immunodeficiency.

Remarks on this clone: The read stops 3 residues short of the end of the CDR3; the missing end is completed from the germline J gene. V is TRBV20-1 and J is TRBJ1-1; D might be TRBD1 (6 bases). The CDR3 loop spans 12 amino acids. V lost 6 bases, J lost 4 bases, and 12 bases lay in between. Germline CDR1 reads DFQATT; CDR2 reads SNEGSKA (reference sequence). CDR3 region: CSALGGATEAFF. CDR3 DNA (partial): TGCAGTGCGTTGGGGGGGGCCACTGAA.

This clone has a handful of counts. The read terminates 3 residues before the CDR3 end, so the remaining end is supplied by the germline J gene. The J gene is TRBJ2-3, the V gene TRBV5-1, with 13 nucleotides matching TRBD2. V shed 5 bases, J shed 6 bases, and the junction held 6 bases outside the gene matches. The CDR3 spans 15 residues. Germline V gene lookup returns CDR1 SGHRS and CDR2 YFSETQ. The DNA read from the CDR3 is TGCGCCAGCAGTACAACTAGCGGGGGGGTCGATACG. It translates to CASSTTSGGVDT. The full CDR3 protein reads CASSTTSGGVDTQYF.

This clone was detected only a few times. The read gets to within 3 residues of the CDR3 end, and the germline J gene fills in the rest. This chain uses TRBV19 with TRBJ2-5; D is uncertain. The CDR3 loop spans 11 amino acids. V dropped 3 bases and J dropped 5 bases, with 4 bases sitting between them. CDR1 LNHDA and CDR2 SQIVND come from the germline V gene (reference sequence). Here the CDR3 reads CASSIRETQYF. The CDR3 bases that were read are TGTGCCAGTAGTATTCGGGAGACC.

This clone has ten or more counts. Read coverage stops 3 residues before the CDR3 terminus; the germline J gene supplies the remainder. The chain joins TRBV19 to TRBJ2-4, with D uncertain. V lost 7 bases and J 3 bases, leaving 7 bases between the germline ends. Per the germline V gene, CDR1 is LNHDA and CDR2 is SQIVND (reference sequence). This CDR3 has 12 amino acids. CDR3 DNA (partial): TGTGCCAGTACCCTAGGCAAAAACATT. This gives the protein CASTLGKNI. In full, the CDR3 is CASTLGKNIQYF.

This clone appeared a few times. The read finishes 3 residues shy of the CDR3 end, and the germline J gene is used to complete it. V is TRBV11-2 and J is TRBJ1-6, with a weak D call TRBD1 (5 bases). V was clipped by 1 base and J by 10 bases, with 14 bases between them. CDR3 length: 15 amino acids. Germline V gene lookup returns CDR1 SGHAT and CDR2 FQNNGV. The CDR3 DNA, read in part, is TGTGCCAGCAGCTTAGGAGGGGCTGAGAGATCACCC. It specifies CASSLGGAERSP. Given in full, the CDR3 is CASSLGGAERSPLHF.